This T cell receptor beta chain was retrieved from a study of blood T cell repertoires in COVID-19. Trimming pared 3 bases from V and 9 bases from J, leaving 20 bases between. CDR1 and CDR2 from the germline V gene are DFQATT and SNEGSKA (reference sequence). The CDR3 extends over 15 amino acids. Sequencing was performed with immunoSEQ multiplex PCR; in TCRdb, only in-frame clones are kept and a portion is missing. The sample lists around 160,000 clones; around four fifths were seen once. The sample was peripheral blood. The source of this sequence is a middle-aged woman with active or convalescent COVID-19. The chain carries TRBV20-1 and TRBJ1-4, with TRBD1 as a possible D gene (5 bases). This chain's CDR3 is CSASWAGRSYKKLFF. CDR3 DNA sequence: TGCAGTGCTAGTTGGGCAGGGAGGTCTTATAAAAAACTGTTTTTT.